This T cell receptor (beta chain) stems from a study of CD8+ T cells in alopecia areata. With V trimmed by 3 bases and J by 14 bases, 9 bases remained unmatched. The CDR3 length is 14 residues. Germline V CDR1 and CDR2: SNHLY, FYNNEI. Comment on this clone: Its target is not known.

Treatment in this sample: oral pan-JAK inhibitor, 5-10 mg twice daily. Individuals with alopecia areata gave both lesional scalp punch biopsies and peripheral blood for collection. Study observations and caveats: Scalp clonality, together with expanded CD8+ clones among the top 100, fell significantly with tofacitinib. TCR sharing was clearer in mice than between patients, perhaps partly owing to patient HLA diversity. An increase in clonality over normal scalp was evident in lesional scalp, especially alopecia totalis/universalis.

TCR sequencing used cDNA made by reverse transcription of extracted RNA. The data were produced by immunoSEQ multiplex PCR, yet TCRdb's version contains in-frame clones alone and is incomplete. This sample has roughly 200,000 clones, with under 40% found just once. This clonotype was sampled from a human donor with alopecia areata. The chain couples TRBV2 to TRBJ1-6; 8 nucleotides match TRBD1. Sequencing was performed on CD4+ T cells sorted from blood, taken at week 34, from a patient treated with tofacitinib. CDR3 region: CASSDGQGLGALHF. CDR3 sequence (DNA): TGTGCCAGCAGTGACGGACAGGGCCTAGGGGCCCTCCACTTT. Complete variable domain (other parts from reference TRBV2 and TRBJ1-6): EPEVTQTPSHQVTQMGQEVILRCVPISNHLYFYWYRQILGQKVEFLVSFYNNEISEKSEIFDDQFSVERPDGSNFTLKIRSTKLEDSAMYFCASSDGQGLGALHFGNGTRLTVT.